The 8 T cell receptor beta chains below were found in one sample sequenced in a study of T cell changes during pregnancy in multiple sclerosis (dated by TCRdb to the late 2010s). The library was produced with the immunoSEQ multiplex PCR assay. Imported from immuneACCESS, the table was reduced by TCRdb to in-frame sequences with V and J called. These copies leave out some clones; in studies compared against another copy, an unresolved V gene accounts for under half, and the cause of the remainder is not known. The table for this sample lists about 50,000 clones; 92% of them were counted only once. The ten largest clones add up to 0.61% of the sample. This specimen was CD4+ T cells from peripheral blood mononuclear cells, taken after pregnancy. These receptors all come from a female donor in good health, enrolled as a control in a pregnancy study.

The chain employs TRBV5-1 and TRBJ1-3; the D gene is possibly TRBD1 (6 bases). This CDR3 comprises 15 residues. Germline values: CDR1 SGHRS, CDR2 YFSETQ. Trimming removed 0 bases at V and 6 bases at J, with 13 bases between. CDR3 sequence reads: CASSLAGQTSNTIYF. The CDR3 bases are TGCGCCAGCAGCTTGGCCGGACAGACCTCAAACACCATATATTTT.

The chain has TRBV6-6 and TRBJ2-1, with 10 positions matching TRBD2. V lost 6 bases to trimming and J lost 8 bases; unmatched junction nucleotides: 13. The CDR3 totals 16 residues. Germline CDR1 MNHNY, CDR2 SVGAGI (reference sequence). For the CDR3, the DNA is TGTGCCAGCAGAACCCGAACTAGCGGGATTGGCGATGAGCAGTTCTTC. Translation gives CASRTRTSGIGDEQFF.

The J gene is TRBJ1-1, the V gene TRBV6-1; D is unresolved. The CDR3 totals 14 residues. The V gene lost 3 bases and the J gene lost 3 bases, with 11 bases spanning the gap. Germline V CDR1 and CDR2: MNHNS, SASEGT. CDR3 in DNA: TGTGCCAGCAGTGATACCGGGGATTACACTGAAGCTTTCTTT. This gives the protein CASSDTGDYTEAFF.

The CDR3 region is CASFQQGANYGYTF. The CDR3 DNA reads as TGTGCCAGCTTCCAACAGGGGGCGAACTATGGCTACACCTTC. The chain combines TRBV28 with TRBJ1-2; TRBD1 agrees at 9 bases. Germline CDR1 reads MDHEN; CDR2 reads SYDVKM. The ends lost 8 bases at V and 2 bases at J; junction bases unmatched: 6. The CDR3 spans 14 residues.

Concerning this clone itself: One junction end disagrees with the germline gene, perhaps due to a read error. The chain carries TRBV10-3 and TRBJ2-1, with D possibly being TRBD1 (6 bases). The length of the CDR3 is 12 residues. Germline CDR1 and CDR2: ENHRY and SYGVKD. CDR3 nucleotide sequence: TGTGCCATCAGACCCACACAGGGCCCCTCACTCTTC. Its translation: CAIRPTQGPSLF.

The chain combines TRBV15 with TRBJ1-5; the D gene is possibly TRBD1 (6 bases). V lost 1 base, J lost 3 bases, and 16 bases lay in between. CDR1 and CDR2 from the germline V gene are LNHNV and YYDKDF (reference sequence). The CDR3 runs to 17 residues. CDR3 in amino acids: CATSRAGDRSINQPQHF. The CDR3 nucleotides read TGTGCCACCAGCAGAGCAGGCGACAGGTCAATCAATCAGCCCCAGCATTTT.

The CDR3, as DNA: TGTGCCAGCAGGGAGACAGGGTTATATGGCTACACCTTC. This sequence encodes CASRETGLYGYTF. The chain is built from TRBV6-5 and TRBJ1-2; 7 positions agree with TRBD1. Germline CDR1 is MNHEY and CDR2 is SVGAGI. The CDR3 covers 13 residues. V shed 6 bases, J shed 5 bases, and the junction held 6 bases outside the gene matches.

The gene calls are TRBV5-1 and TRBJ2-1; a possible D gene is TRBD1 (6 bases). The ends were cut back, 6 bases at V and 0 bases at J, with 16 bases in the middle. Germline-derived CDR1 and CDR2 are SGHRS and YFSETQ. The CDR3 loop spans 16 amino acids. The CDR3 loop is CASTLGQTSSYNEQFF. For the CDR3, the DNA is TGCGCCAGCACCCTAGGACAGACGAGCTCCTACAATGAGCAGTTCTTC. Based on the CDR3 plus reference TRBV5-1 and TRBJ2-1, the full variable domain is KAGVTQTPRYLIKTRGQQVTLSCSPISGHRSVSWYQQTPGQGLQFLFEYFSETQRNKGNFPGRFSGRQFSNSRSEMNVSTLELGDSALYLCASTLGQTSSYNEQFFGPGTRLTVL.